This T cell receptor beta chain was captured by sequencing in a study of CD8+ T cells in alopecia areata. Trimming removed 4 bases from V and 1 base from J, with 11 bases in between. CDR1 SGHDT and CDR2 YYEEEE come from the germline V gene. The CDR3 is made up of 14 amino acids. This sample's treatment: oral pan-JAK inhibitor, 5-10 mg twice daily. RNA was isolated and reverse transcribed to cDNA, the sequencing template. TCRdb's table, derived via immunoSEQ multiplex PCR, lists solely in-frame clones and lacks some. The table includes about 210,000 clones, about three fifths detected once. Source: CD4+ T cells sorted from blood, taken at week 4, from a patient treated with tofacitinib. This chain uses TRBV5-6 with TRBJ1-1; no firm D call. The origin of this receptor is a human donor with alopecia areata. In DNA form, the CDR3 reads TGTGCCAGCAGCAGTCCGCTACGGAACACTGAAGCTTTCTTT. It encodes CASSSPLRNTEAFF.